The following is a T cell receptor (beta chain) sequence with its context. The sample contains more than one DNA sequence encoding this CDR3. This entry is derived from a study of shared clonotypes between healthy human individuals. V lost 0 bases, J lost 11 bases, and 11 bases lay in between. Germline V CDR1 and CDR2: SGHRS, YFSETQ. The CDR3 extends over 12 amino acids. Produced via immunoSEQ multiplex PCR; TCRdb's table is partial and in-frame only. The sample carries over 2 million clones, about nine tenths recorded once. Source material: naive CD4+ T cells from PBMCs. Indicated subset: CD45RA+ positively selected. This receptor was obtained from a man aged 18 to 29 in good health. Some clones in this sample may be carry-over from other donors' samples. The chain links TRBV5-1 to TRBJ1-1; D possibly corresponds to TRBD1 (6 bases). The CDR3 coding sequence is TGCGCCAGCAGCTTGGGGGGCCAGGGGGCTTTCTTT. The encoded protein is CASSLGGQGAFF.